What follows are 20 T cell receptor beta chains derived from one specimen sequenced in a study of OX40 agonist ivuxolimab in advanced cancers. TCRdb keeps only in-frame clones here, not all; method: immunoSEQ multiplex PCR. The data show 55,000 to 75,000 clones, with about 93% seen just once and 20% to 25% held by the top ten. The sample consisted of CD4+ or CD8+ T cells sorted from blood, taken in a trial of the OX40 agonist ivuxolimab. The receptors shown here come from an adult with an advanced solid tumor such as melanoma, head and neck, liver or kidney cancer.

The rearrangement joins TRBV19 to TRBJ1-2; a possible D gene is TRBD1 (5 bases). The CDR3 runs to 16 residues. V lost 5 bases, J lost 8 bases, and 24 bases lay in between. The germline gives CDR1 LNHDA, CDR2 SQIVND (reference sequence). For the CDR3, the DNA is TGTGCCAGTAGTCCGCAGGGACGTTCGAGATGGGAGGGCTACACCTTC. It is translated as CASSPQGRSRWEGYTF.

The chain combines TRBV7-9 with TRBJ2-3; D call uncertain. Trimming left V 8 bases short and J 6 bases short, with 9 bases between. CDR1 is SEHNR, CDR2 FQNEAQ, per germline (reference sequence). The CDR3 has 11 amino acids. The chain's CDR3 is CASRQEDTQYF. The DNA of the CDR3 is TGTGCCAGCCGCCAAGAGGATACGCAGTATTTT.

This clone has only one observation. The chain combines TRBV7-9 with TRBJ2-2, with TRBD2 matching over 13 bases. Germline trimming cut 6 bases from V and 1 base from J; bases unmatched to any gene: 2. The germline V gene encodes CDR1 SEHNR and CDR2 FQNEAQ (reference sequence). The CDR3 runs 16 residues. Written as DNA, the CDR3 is TGTGCCAGCAGTAGACTAGCGGGAGGGAACACCGGGGAGCTGTTTTTT. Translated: CASSRLAGGNTGELFF. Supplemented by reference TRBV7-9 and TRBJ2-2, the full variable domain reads DTGVSQNPRHKITKRGQNVTFRCDPISEHNRLYWYRQTLGQGPEFLTYFQNEAQLEKSRLLSDRFSAERPKGSFSTLEIQRTEQGDSAMYLCASSRLAGGNTGELFFGEGSRLTVL.

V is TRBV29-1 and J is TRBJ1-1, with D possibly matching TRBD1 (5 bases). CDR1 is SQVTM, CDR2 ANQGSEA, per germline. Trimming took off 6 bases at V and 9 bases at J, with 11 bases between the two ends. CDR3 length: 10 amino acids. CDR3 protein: CSVWGGKAFF. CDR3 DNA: TGCAGCGTCTGGGGGGGGAAAGCTTTCTTT.

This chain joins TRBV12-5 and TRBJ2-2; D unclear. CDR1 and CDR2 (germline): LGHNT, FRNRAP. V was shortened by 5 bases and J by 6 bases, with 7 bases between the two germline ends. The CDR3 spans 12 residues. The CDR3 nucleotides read TGTGCTAGTGGTCCGGACGCCGGGGAGCTGTTTTTT. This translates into CASGPDAGELFF.

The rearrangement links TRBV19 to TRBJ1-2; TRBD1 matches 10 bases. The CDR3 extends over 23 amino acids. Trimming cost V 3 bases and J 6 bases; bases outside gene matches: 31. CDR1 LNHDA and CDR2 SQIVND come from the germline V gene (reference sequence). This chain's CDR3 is CASSIAGSGTGVPAGNREDGYTF. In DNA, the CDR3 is TGTGCCAGTAGTATTGCTGGTTCCGGGACAGGGGTCCCCGCGGGAAATCGCGAAGATGGCTACACCTTC.

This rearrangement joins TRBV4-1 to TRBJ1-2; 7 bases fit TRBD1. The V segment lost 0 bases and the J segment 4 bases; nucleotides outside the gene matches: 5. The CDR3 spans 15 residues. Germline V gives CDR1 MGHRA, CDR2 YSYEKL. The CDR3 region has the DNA TGCGCCAGCAGCCAAGAGGGAAGGGACAGCTATGGCTACACCTTC. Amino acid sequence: CASSQEGRDSYGYTF.

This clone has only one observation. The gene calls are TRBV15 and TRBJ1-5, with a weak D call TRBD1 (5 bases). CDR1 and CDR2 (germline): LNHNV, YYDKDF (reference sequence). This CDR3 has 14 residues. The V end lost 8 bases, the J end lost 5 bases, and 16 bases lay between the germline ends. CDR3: CATRGGRMDQPQHF. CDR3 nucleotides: TGTGCCACCCGGGGCGGGCGAATGGATCAGCCCCAGCATTTT.

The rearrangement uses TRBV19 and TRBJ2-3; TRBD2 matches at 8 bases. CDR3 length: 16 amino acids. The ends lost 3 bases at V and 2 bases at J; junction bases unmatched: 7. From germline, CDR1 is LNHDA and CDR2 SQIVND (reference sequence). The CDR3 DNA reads TGTGCCAGTAGTATCCTCCGGGGGGGGATCACAGATACGCAGTATTTT. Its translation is CASSILRGGITDTQYF.

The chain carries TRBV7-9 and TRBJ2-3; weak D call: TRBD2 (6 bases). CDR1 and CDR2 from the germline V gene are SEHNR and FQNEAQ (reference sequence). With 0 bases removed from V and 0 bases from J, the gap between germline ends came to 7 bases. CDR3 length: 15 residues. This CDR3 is CASSLAGGSTDTQYF. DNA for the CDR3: TGTGCCAGCAGCTTAGCGGGAGGTAGCACAGATACGCAGTATTTT.

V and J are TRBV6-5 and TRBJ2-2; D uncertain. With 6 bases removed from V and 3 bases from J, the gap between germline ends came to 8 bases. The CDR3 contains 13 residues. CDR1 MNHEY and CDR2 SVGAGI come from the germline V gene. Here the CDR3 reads CASSQYHTGELFF. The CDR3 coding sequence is TGTGCCAGCAGCCAATATCACACCGGGGAGCTGTTTTTT.

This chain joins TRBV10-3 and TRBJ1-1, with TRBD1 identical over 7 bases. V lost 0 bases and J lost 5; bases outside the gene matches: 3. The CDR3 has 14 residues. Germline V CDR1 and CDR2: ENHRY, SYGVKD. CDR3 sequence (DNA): TGTGCCATCAGTGAGTCGGGGGGACAGACTGAAGCTTTCTTT. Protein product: CAISESGGQTEAFF.

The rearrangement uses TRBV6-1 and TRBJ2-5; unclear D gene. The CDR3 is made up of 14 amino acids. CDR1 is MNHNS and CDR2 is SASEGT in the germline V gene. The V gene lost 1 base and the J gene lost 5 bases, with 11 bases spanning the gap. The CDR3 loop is CASSEGPGMETQYF. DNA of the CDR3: TGTGCCAGCAGTGAAGGGCCAGGAATGGAGACCCAGTACTTC.

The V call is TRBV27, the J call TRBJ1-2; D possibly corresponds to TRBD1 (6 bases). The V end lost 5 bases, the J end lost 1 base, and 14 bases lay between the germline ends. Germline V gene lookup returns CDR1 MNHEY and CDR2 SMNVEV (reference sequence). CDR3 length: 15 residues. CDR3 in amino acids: CASSPKQGGNYGYTF. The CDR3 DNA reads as TGTGCCAGCAGTCCGAAACAGGGTGGTAACTATGGCTACACCTTC.

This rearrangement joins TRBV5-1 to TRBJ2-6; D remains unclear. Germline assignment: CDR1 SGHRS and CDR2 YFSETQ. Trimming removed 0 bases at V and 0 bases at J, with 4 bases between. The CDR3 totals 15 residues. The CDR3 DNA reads TGCGCCAGCAGCTTGGAGAGCTCTGGGGCCAACGTCCTGACTTTC. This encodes CASSLESSGANVLTF.

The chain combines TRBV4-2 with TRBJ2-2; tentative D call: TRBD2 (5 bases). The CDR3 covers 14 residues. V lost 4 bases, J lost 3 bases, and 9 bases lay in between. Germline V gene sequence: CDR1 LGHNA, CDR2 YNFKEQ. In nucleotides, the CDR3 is TGTGCCAGCAGCCCCCTCGGGGACACCGGGGAGCTGTTTTTT. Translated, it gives CASSPLGDTGELFF.

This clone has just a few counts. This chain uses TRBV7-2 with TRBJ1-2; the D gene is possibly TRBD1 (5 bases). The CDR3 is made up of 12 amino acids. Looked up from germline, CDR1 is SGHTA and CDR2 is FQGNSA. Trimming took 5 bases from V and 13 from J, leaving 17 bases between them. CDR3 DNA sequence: TGTGCCAGCAGCCCAGGGACCGTTGAGCTCACCTTC. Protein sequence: CASSPGTVELTF.

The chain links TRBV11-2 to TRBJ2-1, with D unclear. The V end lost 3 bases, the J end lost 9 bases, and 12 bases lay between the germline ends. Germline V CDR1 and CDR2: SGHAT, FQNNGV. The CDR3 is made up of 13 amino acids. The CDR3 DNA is TGTGCCAGCAGCTTCGGGCCGCAAGTTGAGCAGTTCTTC. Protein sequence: CASSFGPQVEQFF. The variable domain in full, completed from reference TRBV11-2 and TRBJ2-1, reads EAGVAQSPRYKIIEKRQSVAFWCNPISGHATLYWYQQILGQGPKLLIQFQNNGVVDDSQLPKDRFSAERLKGVDSTLKIQPAKLEDSAVYLCASSFGPQVEQFFGPGTRLTVL.

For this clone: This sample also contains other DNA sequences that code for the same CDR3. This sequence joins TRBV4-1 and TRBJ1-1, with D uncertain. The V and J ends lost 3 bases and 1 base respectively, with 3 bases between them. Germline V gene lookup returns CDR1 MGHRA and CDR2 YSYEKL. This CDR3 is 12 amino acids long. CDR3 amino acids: CASSQGNTEAFF. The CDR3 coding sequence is TGCGCCAGCAGCCAGGGGAACACTGAAGCTTTCTTT.

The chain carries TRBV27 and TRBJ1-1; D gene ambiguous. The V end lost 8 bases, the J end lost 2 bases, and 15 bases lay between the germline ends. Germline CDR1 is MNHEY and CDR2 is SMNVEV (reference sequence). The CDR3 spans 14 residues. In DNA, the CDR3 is TGTGCCAGCCAATGGCGAGTGGATAACACTGAAGCTTTCTTT. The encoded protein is CASQWRVDNTEAFF.